What follows describes a single T cell receptor beta chain. Its antigen is not yet known. Nothing much larger sits one base from this clone, and base qualities are not available. The CDR3, from cysteine to phenylalanine, totals 13 residues. Left in the record is the CDR3 DNA by itself, 39 bases read in frame from the first base. V drops 3 bases and J drops 9 bases, leaving 12 bases in between. The germline V gene (reference sequence) provides CDR1 MNHEY and CDR2 SMNVEV. The library was prepared using the immunoSEQ multiplex PCR assay. A mixture of 60 forward primers for TCR Vbeta segments and 13 reverse primers for TCR Jbeta segments was used in the multiplex PCR. The CDR3 region of rearranged TCR beta genes was amplified from genomic DNA with a multiplex PCR assay. The Illumina HiSeq System was used to sequence the amplified TCR beta libraries as 87-base-pair reads. The authors' pipeline ran thus. A later analysis tallied roughly 76 million unique TCR beta chains across the 550 to 850 repertoires, and some 10 million of those chains were shared by two or more donors. Raw reads were error-corrected and collapsed into unique sequences by a nearest-neighbor algorithm in which closely related sequences were merged to remove PCR and sequencing errors. V, D and J gene segments were assigned by aligning CDR3 sequences to IMGT reference sequences. For a sequence to be retained, at least a six-nucleotide match to both a V gene segment and a J gene segment was required. A rearrangement was called productive if the CDR3 had no stop codons and remained in frame with V and J, and every other rearrangement was called non-productive. CDR3 was defined according to IMGT convention as the region running from the second conserved V-encoded cysteine to the conserved J-encoded phenylalanine. The earlier analysis of 550 to 650 of the donors excluded any sequence lacking an unambiguous match to a single V gene segment. An earlier analysis of a few hundred of the donors called V segments functional above 56.7% productive rearrangements and segregating when the between-donor standard deviation exceeded 5%. A statistical classification framework was built to diagnose cytomegalovirus status from the catalog of TCR beta chain sequences. V and J gene assignment, in a later analysis, came from comparing TCR nucleotide sequences with IMGT/GENE-DB human TR gene sequences. In a later analysis, CDR3 sequences and most-parsimonious VDJ recombination scenarios were assigned using the TCRdist pipeline. In a later analysis, each TCR beta chain was defined by its CDR3 amino acid sequence together with its V-gene family, and reads lacking a unique V-gene family were excluded. As a way to deal with suspected cross-contamination and a sequencing artifact, a later analysis dropped approximately 570 nucleotide sequences that were highly shared and had low generation probability. In a later analysis, a clonal expansion index was calculated for each public chain from normalized within-repertoire ranks of inferred template counts. In a later analysis, generation probabilities were computed with a VDJ recombination model fitted to out-of-frame rearrangements, and the resulting probabilities were checked against IGoR. Hypergeometric tests were used in a later analysis to score TCR-TCR, TCR-HLA and TCR-CMV co-occurrence, with a repertoire-size bias correction applied to the TCR pairs. To estimate false discovery rates, a later analysis permuted the HLA or CMV assignments 20 times. A later analysis grouped co-occurring TCRs with DBSCAN, adding TCRdist sequence similarity when clustering within HLA-allele-positive subsets. Repertoires with fewer than 30,000 or more than 120,000 public chains, plus five repertoires with anomalous nucleotide sharing, were excluded from co-occurrence clustering. TCRdb obtained this table from immuneACCESS and retained in-frame rearrangements with V and J assigned. These tables miss some clones; where compared with another copy, unresolved V genes account for less than half of the shortfall, and the remainder is unexplained. For V, J and clone size, that table is used; D and trimming come from the DNA. The sample table contains around 120,000 clones; only one count was recorded for around 70% of them. Under 14% of the sample comes from the top ten.

The data stem from a study of cytomegalovirus exposure and HLA in healthy donors (dated by TCRdb to about 2017). Regarding the research as a whole: In an earlier analysis of 587 of the donors, less than 350 Gb of sequence data and just under 120 million unique TCR beta sequences from 180 million or so T cells were reported. Along with the roughly 700-subject first cohort, a separate validation cohort of over 90 different subjects was used. Across roughly 420 genotyped donors of the cohort, an average of roughly 250,000 unique TCR beta nucleotide sequences per donor were sequenced, and approximately 17% of those sequences were non-productive. To predict cytomegalovirus infection status, the study combined high-throughput TCR immunosequencing, statistical association of individual TCRs with disease status, and machine learning. Typing coverage differed by locus: A, B, C, DRB1 and DQB1 were typed in about 629-640 donors, DQA1 in approximately 520, DPA1 in 600 to 610, and DPB1 in approximately 450. The study profiled the T cell repertoires of about 720 subjects by immunosequencing and related them to cytomegalovirus serostatus. Alongside the repertoire data, information on donor age, sex, ethnicity and CMV serostatus was compiled. Four or five DR-DQ haplotypes were handled as single units for association and clustering, since linkage in the cohort was strong. Every discovery cohort repertoire had been produced on one sequencing platform. Of the roughly 400 genotyped donors, 65% to 90% were placed in the genetic ancestry cluster associated with self-reported Caucasian donors. Rather than using new phenotypic data, the later analysis identified candidate immune exposures from TCR beta sequences and from how often those sequences occurred across donors. A later genetic analysis used genome-wide SNP genotypes for about 60% of the roughly 670 donors, treating that subset as a discovery cohort. In an earlier analysis of 500 to 650 of the donors, high-throughput TCR beta sequencing was used to judge whether each TCR beta V gene segment behaved as functional or pseudogenic. HLA typing covered class I and class II loci at four-digit resolution. The study was designed to test whether signatures of past pathogen exposure could be identified by cataloging public T cell receptors. A later analysis re-analyzed previously published TCR beta repertoires from roughly 690 donors and added high-resolution HLA genotyping to study TCR occurrence patterns. About 280 gigabases of sequencing data and roughly 81 million unique TCR sequences made up an early release that covered approximately 650 HLA-typed donors.

The cohort was made up of around 720 healthy bone marrow donors. Cohort members were all nominally healthy when sampled, although unrecorded immune exposures were likely present. The donor tested CMV seropositive, placing the donor among the 250 to 300 seropositive members of the cohort. A peripheral blood sample was collected from each donor, and TCR beta sequencing was performed on peripheral blood mononuclear cells. Genomic DNA was extracted from the blood cell samples with the Qiagen DNeasy Blood Extraction Kit. What the study reported, not specific to this receptor: Presence/absence analyses assumed roughly uniform sequencing depth across donors, an assumption that may not hold. Compared with equally common non-associated chains, HLA-associated TCR beta chains in a later analysis were more clonally expanded and had lower generation probabilities. In vitro tests confirmed that a few of the cytomegalovirus-associated TCR beta chains recognize cytomegalovirus antigens. Correlated functional status among segregating V segments might be attributable to linkage disequilibrium, but an unknown experimental factor could not be ruled out. Compared with the approximately 670-donor mean, donors in an Asian-associated ancestry cluster had fewer N-insertions in productive TCRs, according to a later genetic analysis. A later analysis found that TCR association rates varied across HLA loci, with DRB1 alleles showing the most associated TCRs and HLA-C alleles the fewest. At a false discovery rate of 0.05, a later analysis linked 16,000 or so TCR beta sequences to specific HLA alleles. V-gene and J-gene trimming of TCR beta chains was associated with a missense DCLRE1C variant in a later genetic analysis, and the association was replicated in an independent cohort. The 87-base-pair reads could not distinguish some IMGT-functional V segments, including TRBV6-2 and TRBV6-3, so those segments were excluded. When HLA alleles, especially DR and DQ, strongly co-occurred, attributing TCR associations to individual alleles was difficult. In an earlier analysis of around 500 of the donors, most TCR beta V segments appeared in productive rearrangements about 90% or about 30% of the time, broadly matching IMGT annotations. A further reported finding was that TCR beta sequences accurately predicted the HLA-A and HLA-B alleles for most subjects in the first cohort. HLA typing was unavailable for some donors at each locus, so association tests used only the typed subset. For the cohort, immune exposure information was limited to CMV serostatus. According to the authors, the approach could potentially be generalized to other disease states and immunological phenotypes. According to a later analysis, most CMV-associated TCR beta chains appeared to be HLA-restricted, and the HLA associations seemed to be driven largely by CMV exposure. Several of the top co-occurrence clusters appeared to be linked to parvovirus B19, influenza, CMV and Epstein-Barr virus, according to a later analysis. The earlier analysis of 587 of the donors excluded 15 to 20 rarely observed V segments, including chromosome 9 orphons, because counts were too low. The cohort was sequenced for TCR beta chains only, and without alpha or paired-chain data the features that could be detected were limited. Most TCR sequences were seen in very few donors, while some public TCRs were found in many individuals. The classifier was reported to diagnose cytomegalovirus status with high specificity and sensitivity in both the original and validation cohorts. The study listed over 150 TCR beta chains as associated with cytomegalovirus. A cluster of highly shared sequence variants was judged likely to represent a technical artifact of the sequencing pipeline.

The clonotype originates from a woman aged 50 to 65 in good health and CMV-seropositive. The chain is made from TRBV27 and TRBJ2-1; D gene: possibly TRBD2, on 5 matching bases. The specimen was PBMCs. At the DNA level, the sequence is TGTGCCAGCAGTTTTACCACCGCGGGTGAGCAGTTCTTC. This gives the protein CASSFTTAGEQFF.